Listed below are T cell receptor beta chains from one sample, sequenced in a study of blood T cell repertoires in COVID-19. Profiling relied on immunoSEQ multiplex PCR, and the TCRdb table lists in-frame clones only, not all of them. The sample shows around 300,000 clones, roughly nine tenths of them seen only once. Material for sequencing was PBMCs or T cells enriched from blood (not recorded which). The origin of the receptors is a woman under 30 who had recovered from COVID-19. Both conserved end residues are part of each CDR3. The order of the fields is CDR3 DNA, CDR3 protein, J gene, V gene, D gene, clone size. The D gene is left open where the match is weak. Clone size is not always given. Where it is, it says once, few, many or a class for expanded clones.

CDR3nt: TGTGCCAGCAGCCCTCAGGTAACAAGCACAGATACGCAGTATTTT
CDR3aa: CASSPQVTSTDTQYF
j_gene: TRBJ2-3
v_gene: TRBV28
d_gene: .
abundance: .

CDR3nt: TGCAGTGCTAGCAGGGGGCGAGCTTTCTTT
CDR3aa: CSASRGRAFF
j_gene: TRBJ1-1
v_gene: TRBV20-1
d_gene: TRBD1
abundance: .

CDR3nt: TGCGCCAGCACGGGACAGGGGTCCCACGAGCAGTACTTC
CDR3aa: CASTGQGSHEQYF
j_gene: TRBJ2-7
v_gene: TRBV5-1
d_gene: TRBD1
abundance: .

CDR3nt: TGCGCCAGCTGTTCAGGACTAGCGGGGGGCTATCGGAATGAGCAGTTCTTC
CDR3aa: CASCSGLAGGYRNEQFF
j_gene: TRBJ2-1
v_gene: TRBV10-2
d_gene: TRBD2
abundance: once

CDR3nt: TGTGCCAGCACCCGTGGGGGGAATCAGCCCCAGCATTTT
CDR3aa: CASTRGGNQPQHF
j_gene: TRBJ1-5
v_gene: TRBV6-5
d_gene: .
abundance: .

CDR3nt: TGTGCCAGCAGTTCCCCCAGGGGCATTAATGAAAAACTGTTTTTT
CDR3aa: CASSSPRGINEKLFF
j_gene: TRBJ1-4
v_gene: TRBV28
d_gene: .
abundance: .

CDR3nt: TGTGCCAGCAGATCAGGGGCTCAGACTGAAGCTTTCTTT
CDR3aa: CASRSGAQTEAFF
j_gene: TRBJ1-1
v_gene: TRBV6-5
d_gene: .
abundance: .

CDR3nt: TGTGCCAGCAGCTTTTTACAGGGGGAAGGCAATGAGCAGTTCTTC
CDR3aa: CASSFLQGEGNEQFF
j_gene: TRBJ2-1
v_gene: TRBV11-2
d_gene: TRBD1
abundance: few

CDR3nt: TGTGCCAGTAGTCCCGACAGGGTAAATCAGCCCCAGCATTTT
CDR3aa: CASSPDRVNQPQHF
j_gene: TRBJ1-5
v_gene: TRBV19
d_gene: TRBD1
abundance: .

CDR3nt: TGTGCCAGCTCACCCCCAAGTCCCGCTAGGGGCTACACCTTC
CDR3aa: CASSPPSPARGYTF
j_gene: TRBJ1-2
v_gene: TRBV18
d_gene: .
abundance: .

CDR3nt: TGTGCCAGCAGCCAAGTTATGGGACAGTATAGCAATCAGCCCCAGCATTTT
CDR3aa: CASSQVMGQYSNQPQHF
j_gene: TRBJ1-5
v_gene: TRBV4-2
d_gene: TRBD1
abundance: .

CDR3nt: TGTGCCAGTAGTCGCAGCGGGGGGGCCTCCTACAATGAGCAGTTCTTC
CDR3aa: CASSRSGGASYNEQFF
j_gene: TRBJ2-1
v_gene: TRBV19
d_gene: TRBD2
abundance: .

CDR3nt: TGTGCCAGCACTGGACAGGGTGACCAGCCCCAGCATTTT
CDR3aa: CASTGQGDQPQHF
j_gene: TRBJ1-5
v_gene: TRBV18
d_gene: TRBD1
abundance: .

CDR3nt: TGTGCCAGCTTTGGACAGGGGAACTATGGCTACACCTTC
CDR3aa: CASFGQGNYGYTF
j_gene: TRBJ1-2
v_gene: TRBV11-2
d_gene: TRBD1
abundance: once

CDR3nt: TGTGCCAGCAGTACCCAACAGGGTTCTAATGAAAAACTGTTTTTT
CDR3aa: CASSTQQGSNEKLFF
j_gene: TRBJ1-4
v_gene: TRBV6-5
d_gene: .
abundance: .

CDR3nt: TGCGCCACCCACTTCCAGAGACCTACAGGGGCGCCTAACTATGGCTACACCTTC
CDR3aa: CATHFQRPTGAPNYGYTF
j_gene: TRBJ1-2
v_gene: TRBV5-1
d_gene: TRBD1
abundance: .

CDR3nt: TGTGCCAGCAGCCCCCGAGTAGCGGGACCCTACGAGCAGTACTTC
CDR3aa: CASSPRVAGPYEQYF
j_gene: TRBJ2-7
v_gene: TRBV3-1/TRBV3-2
d_gene: TRBD2
abundance: .

CDR3nt: TGCAGCGTTGAAGATCGACAGGGCCCCACCGGGGAGCTGTTTTTT
CDR3aa: CSVEDRQGPTGELFF
j_gene: TRBJ2-2
v_gene: TRBV29-1
d_gene: TRBD1
abundance: .

CDR3nt: TGTGCCAGCAACTCAGCAGGGGGAAGCTCTGGAAACACCATATATTTT
CDR3aa: CASNSAGGSSGNTIYF
j_gene: TRBJ1-3
v_gene: TRBV28
d_gene: TRBD1
abundance: .

CDR3nt: TGTGCCAGCAGCCTGACTCCGGGATTAAGGGGCTACACCTTC
CDR3aa: CASSLTPGLRGYTF
j_gene: TRBJ1-2
v_gene: TRBV7-9
d_gene: .
abundance: once

CDR3nt: TGCGCCAGCAGCTTGGATTTTGCAGGGTTCACCGGGGAGCTGTTTTTT
CDR3aa: CASSLDFAGFTGELFF
j_gene: TRBJ2-2
v_gene: TRBV5-1
d_gene: .
abundance: once

CDR3nt: TGTGCCAGCAGCCATATAGACAGGGGGCTTGATGGCTACACCTTC
CDR3aa: CASSHIDRGLDGYTF
j_gene: TRBJ1-2
v_gene: TRBV5-6
d_gene: TRBD1
abundance: .

CDR3nt: TGTGCCACCAGTGACCCCCCCGGCTATGGCTACACCTTC
CDR3aa: CATSDPPGYGYTF
j_gene: TRBJ1-2
v_gene: TRBV24-1
d_gene: .
abundance: .

CDR3nt: TGCGCCAGCAGCTTGGAGACATCGTATGGCTACACCTTC
CDR3aa: CASSLETSYGYTF
j_gene: TRBJ1-2
v_gene: TRBV5-1
d_gene: .
abundance: .

CDR3nt: TGTGCCAGCAGCGACTCTAACAACTATGGCTACACCTTC
CDR3aa: CASSDSNNYGYTF
j_gene: TRBJ1-2
v_gene: TRBV9
d_gene: .
abundance: .

CDR3nt: TGTGCCAGCAGCTTACGGGGTCCGGCGAATGAGCAGTTCTTC
CDR3aa: CASSLRGPANEQFF
j_gene: TRBJ2-1
v_gene: TRBV11-1
d_gene: .
abundance: .

CDR3nt: TGTGCCAGCAGCTGGTCTAGCGGGTACCAAGAGACCCAGTACTTC
CDR3aa: CASSWSSGYQETQYF
j_gene: TRBJ2-5
v_gene: TRBV11-2
d_gene: TRBD2
abundance: .

CDR3nt: TGCGCCAGCCGCCCTAGCGGGGGTCTAGCCAAAAACATTCAGTACTTC
CDR3aa: CASRPSGGLAKNIQYF
j_gene: TRBJ2-4
v_gene: TRBV5-1
d_gene: TRBD2
abundance: once

CDR3nt: TGCGCCAGCAGCTCCACCGGGACAGGGGACGAAAAACTGTTTTTT
CDR3aa: CASSSTGTGDEKLFF
j_gene: TRBJ1-4
v_gene: TRBV5-1
d_gene: TRBD1
abundance: .

CDR3nt: TGTGCCAGCAGCTTGGGACAGGGTGCCCATGAGCAGTTCTTC
CDR3aa: CASSLGQGAHEQFF
j_gene: TRBJ2-1
v_gene: TRBV5-4
d_gene: TRBD1
abundance: .

CDR3nt: TGTGCCAGCGGAGGGACAGGCAATCAGCCCCAGCATTTT
CDR3aa: CASGGTGNQPQHF
j_gene: TRBJ1-5
v_gene: TRBV2
d_gene: TRBD1
abundance: .

CDR3nt: TGCAGTGCACGGAACAGGGCCCAGTACTTC
CDR3aa: CSARNRAQYF
j_gene: TRBJ2-5
v_gene: TRBV20-1
d_gene: .
abundance: .

CDR3nt: TGCGCCAGCAGCTCGGATTACAGGGGAAACACCATATATTTT
CDR3aa: CASSSDYRGNTIYF
j_gene: TRBJ1-3
v_gene: TRBV5-1
d_gene: .
abundance: .

CDR3nt: TGTGCCAGCACCAATGGAGGGGTTAACGGAAACACCATATATTTT
CDR3aa: CASTNGGVNGNTIYF
j_gene: TRBJ1-3
v_gene: TRBV6-5
d_gene: .
abundance: .

CDR3nt: TGTGCCAGCAATGGACAGCGAACAAACGCTGAAGCTTTCTTT
CDR3aa: CASNGQRTNAEAFF
j_gene: TRBJ1-1
v_gene: TRBV2
d_gene: .
abundance: .

CDR3nt: TGTGCCAGCAGTAAGCCGGGACATGCAGCCACTGAAGCTTTCTTT
CDR3aa: CASSKPGHAATEAFF
j_gene: TRBJ1-1
v_gene: TRBV6-5
d_gene: .
abundance: .

CDR3nt: TGCGCCAGCAGCCAAGATACAGGGGCAAGCAATCAGCCCCAGCATTTT
CDR3aa: CASSQDTGASNQPQHF
j_gene: TRBJ1-5
v_gene: TRBV4-1
d_gene: TRBD1
abundance: .

CDR3nt: TGCGCCAGCAGCTTGGTTCCTACAGCGGGTTATACAGATACGCAGTATTTT
CDR3aa: CASSLVPTAGYTDTQYF
j_gene: TRBJ2-3
v_gene: TRBV5-1
d_gene: .
abundance: .

CDR3nt: TGCGCCACAGCCGACTTACAACTCACCGGGGAGCTGTTTTTT
CDR3aa: CATADLQLTGELFF
j_gene: TRBJ2-2
v_gene: TRBV10-2
d_gene: .
abundance: .

CDR3nt: TGCGCCAGCAGCTTTCAGGGGCCATCCTACAATGAGCAGTTCTTC
CDR3aa: CASSFQGPSYNEQFF
j_gene: TRBJ2-1
v_gene: TRBV5-1
d_gene: .
abundance: .

CDR3nt: TGTGCCAGCAGTACCCGGGACAGGAACACTGAAGCTTTCTTT
CDR3aa: CASSTRDRNTEAFF
j_gene: TRBJ1-1
v_gene: TRBV28
d_gene: TRBD1
abundance: .

CDR3nt: TGTGCCTGGAGTATCGGCCAAGAGACCCAGTACTTC
CDR3aa: CAWSIGQETQYF
j_gene: TRBJ2-5
v_gene: TRBV30
d_gene: .
abundance: .

CDR3nt: TGTGCCAGCAGCCCGGACAGGGGATCCTATAATTCACCCCTCCACTTT
CDR3aa: CASSPDRGSYNSPLHF
j_gene: TRBJ1-6
v_gene: TRBV5-8
d_gene: TRBD1
abundance: .

CDR3nt: TGTGCCAGCAGCCCCTCTAGCAACTATAATTCACCCCTCCACTTT
CDR3aa: CASSPSSNYNSPLHF
j_gene: TRBJ1-6
v_gene: TRBV9
d_gene: .
abundance: .

CDR3nt: TGTGCCAGCAGCTTATCAGGGATTCTTACAGATACGCAGTATTTT
CDR3aa: CASSLSGILTDTQYF
j_gene: TRBJ2-3
v_gene: TRBV7-8
d_gene: .
abundance: once

CDR3nt: TGTGCCAGCAGCTTTGAGGTCCGGGGAAACACCATATATTTT
CDR3aa: CASSFEVRGNTIYF
j_gene: TRBJ1-3
v_gene: TRBV7-6
d_gene: .
abundance: .

CDR3nt: TGTGCCAGCAGTGGCCTAGATACGCAGTATTTT
CDR3aa: CASSGLDTQYF
j_gene: TRBJ2-3
v_gene: TRBV6-2/TRBV6-3
d_gene: .
abundance: .

CDR3nt: TGTGCCAGCAGCTTAGAAACAGGGGGCGGTATCAGTGGAAACACCATATATTTT
CDR3aa: CASSLETGGGISGNTIYF
j_gene: TRBJ1-3
v_gene: TRBV7-6
d_gene: TRBD1
abundance: once

CDR3nt: TGTGCCAGCAGAGATACAGACGGATATGGCTACACCTTC
CDR3aa: CASRDTDGYGYTF
j_gene: TRBJ1-2
v_gene: TRBV25-1
d_gene: .
abundance: .

CDR3nt: TGTGCTAGTGCGCGAGAGGGCACAGATACGCAGTATTTT
CDR3aa: CASAREGTDTQYF
j_gene: TRBJ2-3
v_gene: TRBV12-5
d_gene: .
abundance: .

CDR3nt: TGCGCCAGCAGCTTGGCCGGTGGAGGCGGGGGCCTTTATGGCTACACCTTC
CDR3aa: CASSLAGGGGGLYGYTF
j_gene: TRBJ1-2
v_gene: TRBV5-1
d_gene: .
abundance: .

CDR3nt: TGTGCCAGTAGCCCCCCGGACAGTGAAAAACTGTTTTTT
CDR3aa: CASSPPDSEKLFF
j_gene: TRBJ1-4
v_gene: TRBV19
d_gene: .
abundance: .

CDR3nt: TGTGCCAGCAGCTTGGACCCGGGACAGGGTATCTACGAGCAGTACTTC
CDR3aa: CASSLDPGQGIYEQYF
j_gene: TRBJ2-7
v_gene: TRBV7-3
d_gene: TRBD1
abundance: .

CDR3nt: TGCGCCAGCAGCTTGCCGGACAGGGGCGCCGGCGGGGAGCTGTTTTTT
CDR3aa: CASSLPDRGAGGELFF
j_gene: TRBJ2-2
v_gene: TRBV5-1
d_gene: TRBD1
abundance: .

CDR3nt: TGTGCCAGCAGTACACTGACAGGGGTTACTGAAGCTTTCTTT
CDR3aa: CASSTLTGVTEAFF
j_gene: TRBJ1-1
v_gene: TRBV6-5
d_gene: TRBD1
abundance: .

CDR3nt: TGTGCCAGCACAAACAGGGGGCTCACTGAAGCTTTCTTT
CDR3aa: CASTNRGLTEAFF
j_gene: TRBJ1-1
v_gene: TRBV6-5
d_gene: TRBD1
abundance: .

CDR3nt: TGTGCCAGCGCCTTAATTTCGGCAGGTGGGTCCTACAATGAGCAGTTCTTC
CDR3aa: CASALISAGGSYNEQFF
j_gene: TRBJ2-1
v_gene: TRBV27
d_gene: .
abundance: .